These 25 T cell receptor beta chains came from one sample sequenced in a study of T cell responses to AZD1222 COVID-19 vaccine. The method was immunoSEQ multiplex PCR; TCRdb's version includes in-frame clones alone and lacks a portion of them. The sample carries around 120,000 clones, roughly 90% recorded once. Sequenced here: peripheral blood, sampled on day 0 of AZD1222 vaccination. The receptors derive from an adult in good health.

This chain connects TRBV25-1 to TRBJ2-3, with D unresolved. The V gene lost 8 bases and the J gene lost 14 bases, with 26 bases spanning the gap. The V gene's germline CDR1 is MGHDK and CDR2 SYGVNS. The CDR3 loop spans 14 amino acids. The CDR3 loop reads CASLGWDKSRTPYF. DNA of the CDR3: TGTGCCAGCCTAGGGTGGGATAAATCAAGAACCCCGTATTTT.

Only one count was recorded for this clone. V usage is TRBV5-1 and J usage is TRBJ2-3; the match to TRBD1 covers 9 bases. The CDR3 is 17 amino acids. J gave up 4 bases and V 2 bases, and 11 bases lay outside the gene matches. The V gene's germline CDR1 is SGHRS and CDR2 YFSETQ. CDR3 protein: CASSFSGTGRAADTQYF. The CDR3 coding sequence is TGCGCCAGCAGCTTTTCCGGGACAGGGAGGGCCGCAGATACGCAGTATTTT.

This rearrangement joins TRBV28 to TRBJ1-1; D remains ambiguous. Trimming removed 7 bases at V and 6 bases at J, with 6 bases between. CDR3 size: 10 residues. Germline V CDR1 and CDR2: MDHEN, SYDVKM. CDR3 in amino acids: CASTGSEAFF. In DNA form, the CDR3 reads TGTGCCAGCACCGGGTCTGAAGCTTTCTTT.

CDR3 nucleotides: TGTGCCAGTAGTACTCCACAGGGGTCGGACGTCGGGGAGCTGTTTTTT. This sequence encodes CASSTPQGSDVGELFF. V is TRBV19 and J is TRBJ2-2; 7 nucleotides agree with TRBD1. The germline V gene has CDR1 LNHDA and CDR2 SQIVND (reference sequence). J gave up 7 bases and V 4 bases, and 12 bases lay outside the gene matches. This CDR3 has 16 residues.

The chain is built from TRBV9 and TRBJ1-2; a possible D gene is TRBD1 (6 bases). Germline-derived CDR1 and CDR2 are SGDLS and YYNGEE. V lost 6 bases and J lost 4, with 19 bases in between. The CDR3 sequence is 15 residues long. The CDR3 DNA reads as TGTGCCAGCACCCCCGGTCAGGGGCCCTTCTATGGCTACACCTTC. Residues: CASTPGQGPFYGYTF.

The rearrangement uses TRBV7-9 and TRBJ2-5; D gene uncertain. Germline CDR1 and CDR2: SEHNR and FQNEAQ (reference sequence). This CDR3 contains 11 residues. Between the trimmed V and J ends, which lost 2 bases and 5 bases, there was a span of 3 bases. The CDR3 region is CASSLWETQYF. CDR3 coding DNA: TGTGCCAGCAGCTTATGGGAGACCCAGTACTTC.

The chain has TRBV6-5 and TRBJ2-1; 7 bases map to TRBD1. The germline V gene has CDR1 MNHEY and CDR2 SVGAGI. The CDR3 length is 13 residues. Trimming at V came to 7 bases and at J to 5 bases, leaving 5 bases not matched to a gene. The CDR3 coding sequence is TGTGCCAGCAAGGGACAGAATAACAATGAGCAGTTCTTC. This translates into CASKGQNNNEQFF.

This chain connects TRBV6-2 or TRBV6-3 to TRBJ1-4; tentative D call: TRBD1 (5 bases). CDR1 and CDR2 from the germline V gene are MNHEY and SVGEGT. V gave up 5 bases and J gave up 2 bases, with 9 bases separating them. The CDR3 totals 14 residues. Here the CDR3 reads CASSRRQTNEKLFF. For the CDR3, the DNA is TGTGCCAGCAGTCGAAGACAGACTAATGAAAAACTGTTTTTT.

The CDR3 sequence: CASSYFGGVDEQYF. The DNA for the CDR3 is TGTGCCAGCAGTTACTTCGGCGGGGTAGACGAGCAGTACTTC. The rearrangement uses TRBV6-5 and TRBJ2-7; possible D gene TRBD2, 6 bases. CDR1 is MNHEY, CDR2 SVGAGI, per germline. V lost 1 base to trimming and J lost 5 bases, with 12 bases between them. The CDR3 has 14 amino acids.

The V call is TRBV5-8, the J call TRBJ1-4, with 7 bases lining up with TRBD1. CDR1 is SGHTS, CDR2 YDEGEE, per germline. V was clipped by 2 bases and J by 0 bases; unmatched bases: 1. The length of the CDR3 is 15 residues. The chain's CDR3 is CASSLTGATNEKLFF. In DNA form, the CDR3 reads TGTGCCAGCAGCTTAACAGGGGCAACTAATGAAAAACTGTTTTTT.

This chain joins TRBV15 and TRBJ2-2, with 14 bases matching TRBD2. V gave up 1 base and J gave up 1 base; unmatched junction bases: 2. The length of the CDR3 is 18 residues. Germline CDR1 and CDR2: LNHNV and YYDKDF (reference sequence). CDR3 in amino acids: CATSRVGTSGRNTGELFF. In nucleotides, the CDR3 is TGTGCCACCAGCAGAGTAGGGACTAGCGGGAGGAACACCGGGGAGCTGTTTTTT.

The V call is TRBV3-1 (or the pseudogene TRBV3-2), the J call TRBJ1-6; no firm D call. This CDR3 region has 16 residues. Germline values: CDR1 LGHDT, CDR2 YNNKEL (reference sequence). Trimming pared 1 base from V and 6 bases from J, leaving 13 bases between. CDR3 sequence reads: CASSQATATFNSPLHF. The CDR3, as DNA: TGTGCCAGCAGCCAAGCTACCGCTACGTTTAATTCACCCCTCCACTTT.

The CDR3 DNA reads as TGTGCCCCGGGGTGGTGGTCGGCGAACACCGGGGAGCTGTTTTTT. This codes for CAPGWWSANTGELFF. The chain couples TRBV7-8 to TRBJ2-2; possible D gene TRBD2, 5 bases. Germline CDR1 SGHVS, CDR2 FQNEAQ. This CDR3 is 15 amino acids long. V shed 11 bases and J shed 0 bases, with 16 bases lying between them.

The DNA of the CDR3 is TGTGCCAGCAGCCAAGGCGGCAACTATGGCTACACCTTC. This codes for CASSQGGNYGYTF. This chain connects TRBV3-1 (or the pseudogene TRBV3-2) to TRBJ1-2; D call uncertain. Trimming took off 1 base at V and 2 bases at J, with 5 bases between the two ends. Germline loops: CDR1 LGHDT, CDR2 YNNKEL (reference sequence). This CDR3 has 13 amino acids.

This clone was seen once. The junction shows a germline mismatch at one end, possibly a read error. The chain uses TRBV5-1 and TRBJ2-2; 7 bases align to TRBD2. The CDR3 loop spans 14 amino acids. Germline V lookup: CDR1 SGHRS, CDR2 YFSETQ. In nucleotides, the CDR3 is TGTGCCGGCACGGGGGGACCGAACACCGGGGAGCTGTTTTTT. Protein sequence: CAGTGGPNTGELFF.

This clone was seen a single time. This chain links TRBV27 with TRBJ1-4, with TRBD1 matching over 9 bases. The V segment lost 4 bases and the J segment 0 bases; nucleotides outside the gene matches: 6. Germline V lookup: CDR1 MNHEY, CDR2 SMNVEV (reference sequence). The CDR3 extends over 17 amino acids. The CDR3 sequence is CASSWDRVGATNEKLFF. For the CDR3, the DNA is TGTGCCAGCAGTTGGGACAGGGTAGGGGCAACTAATGAAAAACTGTTTTTT.

V gene TRBV24-1 combines with J gene TRBJ1-4; 9 bases align to TRBD1. Losses at the gene ends were 2 bases for V and 6 bases for J; bases not matched to a gene: 6. Per the germline V gene, CDR1 is KGHDR and CDR2 is SFDVKD. The CDR3 is 16 amino acids. CDR3 DNA: TGTGCCACCAGTGATTCGGGGACAGGGTTGGATGAAAAACTGTTTTTT. This sequence encodes CATSDSGTGLDEKLFF.

This clone appeared a single time. The chain is built from TRBV5-1 and TRBJ1-4; TRBD1 is a possible D gene (5 bases). Germline lookup yields CDR1 SGHRS and CDR2 YFSETQ. CDR3 length equals 14 residues. Trimming left V 7 bases short and J 10 bases short, with 20 bases between. For the CDR3, the DNA is TGCGCCAGCGGGTCCGGGACGGAGGGCGCAAAACTGTTTTTT. It is translated as CASGSGTEGAKLFF.

The chain employs TRBV27 and TRBJ2-3; D uncertain. Looked up from germline, CDR1 is MNHEY and CDR2 is SMNVEV (reference sequence). Trimming removed 3 bases from V and 0 bases from J, with 13 bases in between. The CDR3 extends over 16 amino acids. The DNA of the CDR3 is TGTGCCAGCAGTTTCCTTCCAGGAACTAGCACAGATACGCAGTATTTT. Encoded protein: CASSFLPGTSTDTQYF.

This chain joins TRBV6-5 and TRBJ2-4; D ambiguous. Trimming took off 7 bases at V and 6 bases at J, with 13 bases between the two ends. Germline CDR1 MNHEY, CDR2 SVGAGI. The CDR3 length is 13 residues. The CDR3 is CASMVQGRNIQYF. As DNA, the CDR3 is TGTGCCAGCATGGTCCAAGGCAGAAACATTCAGTACTTC.

The chain uses TRBV15 and TRBJ1-1; no reliable D call. This CDR3 region has 11 residues. From germline, CDR1 is LNHNV and CDR2 YYDKDF (reference sequence). Trimming cost V 3 bases and J 4 bases, with 3 bases left between them. The CDR3 is CATSRATEAFF. The CDR3 DNA follows: TGTGCCACCAGCAGGGCCACTGAAGCTTTCTTT.

This clone has just one count. This chain connects TRBV4-3 to TRBJ2-2; 9 nucleotides match TRBD2. CDR3 size: 18 residues. The J segment lost 1 base and the V segment lost 1 base, leaving 7 bases of the junction unmatched. From germline, CDR1 is LGHNA and CDR2 YSLEER. The CDR3 region has the DNA TGCGCCAGCAGCCAAGCGCCTAGCGGGATCGGGAACACCGGGGAGCTGTTTTTT. Encoded protein: CASSQAPSGIGNTGELFF.

V is TRBV18 and J is TRBJ1-6; 7 nucleotides line up with TRBD1. CDR3 length: 17 amino acids. J lost 8 bases, V lost 0 bases, and 10 bases had no gene match. CDR1 is KGHSH and CDR2 is LQKENI in the germline V gene. The CDR3, as DNA: TGTGCCAGCTCACCACCGAAGGCAGGGGGTGGTGATTCACCCCTCCACTTT. This sequence encodes CASSPPKAGGGDSPLHF. Drawing the rest from reference TRBV18 and TRBJ1-6, the complete variable domain is NAGVMQNPRHLVRRRGQEARLRCSPMKGHSHVYWYRQLPEEGLKFMVYLQKENIIDESGMPKERFSAEFPKEGPSILRIQQVVRGDSAAYFCASSPPKAGGGDSPLHFGNGTRLTVT.

This sequence joins TRBV5-6 and TRBJ2-7; D remains ambiguous. The CDR3 is 13 residues long. Germline V lookup: CDR1 SGHDT, CDR2 YYEEEE. Trimming shortened V by 3 bases and J by 4 bases, and 11 bases separated the two germline ends. CDR3 in DNA: TGTGCCAGCAGCTCTCCCATGGGTTACGAGCAGTACTTC. It translates to CASSSPMGYEQYF.

V usage is TRBV4-1 and J usage is TRBJ1-1; no firm D call. The length of the CDR3 is 13 residues. V was shortened by 3 bases and J by 5 bases, with 10 bases between the two germline ends. Germline V CDR1 and CDR2: MGHRA, YSYEKL. The CDR3 sequence: CASSQGRITEAFF. Written as DNA, the CDR3 is TGCGCCAGCAGCCAGGGGAGAATTACTGAAGCTTTCTTT.